These 29 T cell receptor beta chains were all obtained from the same sample, sequenced in a study of blood T cell repertoires in COVID-19. This table comes from immunoSEQ multiplex PCR, and its TCRdb copy is limited to in-frame clones, with some not included. Of over 350,000 clones detected, 87% appear once; the ten largest clones hold under 2%. Sequenced sample: PBMCs or T cells enriched from blood (not recorded which). The origin of the receptors is a woman aged 18-29 years with acute COVID-19.

For the CDR3, the DNA is TGTGCCAGCAAACCGGGACTAGCGGGGGGAAACACCGGGGAGCTGTTTTTT. Translating gives CASKPGLAGGNTGELFF. This chain uses TRBV7-2 with TRBJ2-2, with 15 positions matching TRBD2. Germline trimming cut 7 bases from V and 2 bases from J; bases unmatched to any gene: 5. This CDR3 is built from 17 residues. In germline, CDR1 is SGHTA, CDR2 FQGNSA.

V usage is TRBV19 and J usage is TRBJ1-6; no clear D. Germline assignment: CDR1 LNHDA and CDR2 SQIVND (reference sequence). V was pared by 5 bases and J by 0 bases, with 11 bases between. The CDR3 consists of 16 residues. CDR3 DNA sequence: TGTGCCAGTAGTGTTCACCGGAGCTCCTATAATTCACCCCTCCACTTT. This translates into CASSVHRSSYNSPLHF.

The rearrangement uses TRBV14 and TRBJ2-2; 8 bases map to TRBD2. The germline V gene encodes CDR1 SGHDN and CDR2 FVKESK. The V segment lost 3 bases and the J segment 4 bases; nucleotides outside the gene matches: 13. This CDR3 comprises 18 residues. This chain's CDR3 is CASSHLIRGGLGTGELFF. DNA of the CDR3: TGTGCCAGCAGCCACTTAATCCGGGGGGGCCTCGGCACCGGGGAGCTGTTTTTT.

The gene calls are TRBV10-3 and TRBJ1-3; D is uncertain. The CDR3 has 12 residues. In germline, CDR1 is ENHRY, CDR2 SYGVKD. V lost 8 bases and J lost 2, with 7 bases in between. CDR3 loop: CAIAAAGNTIYF. The DNA for the CDR3 is TGTGCCATCGCGGCGGCTGGAAACACCATATATTTT.

This chain links TRBV5-1 with TRBJ2-7, with D possibly being TRBD1 (5 bases). The CDR3 totals 13 residues. Trimming shortened V by 4 bases and J by 3 bases, and 11 bases separated the two germline ends. The germline gives CDR1 SGHRS, CDR2 YFSETQ. In DNA form, the CDR3 reads TGCGCCAGCAGCCAGACAGAGATCTACGAGCAGTACTTC. It translates to CASSQTEIYEQYF. Supplemented by reference TRBV5-1 and TRBJ2-7, the full variable domain reads KAGVTQTPRYLIKTRGQQVTLSCSPISGHRSVSWYQQTPGQGLQFLFEYFSETQRNKGNFPGRFSGRQFSNSRSEMNVSTLELGDSALYLCASSQTEIYEQYFGPGTRLTVT.

The J gene is TRBJ1-2, the V gene TRBV7-2; 8 bases are shared with TRBD1. CDR1 is SGHTA and CDR2 is FQGNSA in the germline V gene. Germline trimming cut 3 bases from V and 8 bases from J; bases unmatched to any gene: 5. CDR3 length equals 13 residues. The CDR3: CASSFPGGSGYTF. CDR3 nucleotides: TGTGCCAGCAGCTTCCCAGGGGGCTCGGGCTACACCTTC.

The rearrangement uses TRBV3-1 (or the pseudogene TRBV3-2) and TRBJ2-3, with unresolved D. The germline V and J ends were trimmed by 0 bases and 0 bases, with 4 bases remaining between them. CDR3 size: 14 residues. Germline values: CDR1 LGHDT, CDR2 YNNKEL (reference sequence). In nucleotides, the CDR3 is TGTGCCAGCAGCCAAGACCAGAGCACAGATACGCAGTATTTT. This codes for CASSQDQSTDTQYF.

The chain joins TRBV28 to TRBJ1-2; a weak D match, TRBD1 (5 bases). This CDR3 is 14 amino acids long. CDR1 MDHEN and CDR2 SYDVKM come from the germline V gene. Trimming left V 4 bases short and J 8 bases short, with 17 bases between. CDR3 sequence reads: CASSSQGPLYGYTF. The CDR3 DNA reads TGTGCCAGCAGTTCTCAGGGCCCTCTTTACGGCTACACCTTC.

V and J are TRBV16 and TRBJ1-5; a weak D match, TRBD1 (5 bases). Trimming left V 6 bases short and J 8 bases short, with 11 bases between. Germline V gene lookup returns CDR1 KGHSY and CDR2 FQNENV. CDR3 length: 12 residues. This CDR3 reads CASRGGDEPQHF. The CDR3 DNA reads as TGTGCCAGCAGGGGGGGGGATGAGCCCCAGCATTTT.

The chain couples TRBV3-1 (or the pseudogene TRBV3-2) to TRBJ2-3; D is unclear. The CDR3 consists of 17 residues. Germline CDR1 LGHDT, CDR2 YNNKEL (reference sequence). Trimming removed 0 bases from V and 0 bases from J, with 13 bases in between. CDR3 coding DNA: TGTGCCAGCAGCCAAGATTACGGTCCTTTAAGCACAGATACGCAGTATTTT. This encodes CASSQDYGPLSTDTQYF.

The chain joins TRBV12-3 or TRBV12-4 to TRBJ1-1, with TRBD1 identical over 7 bases. CDR3 size: 12 residues. Losses at the gene ends were 5 bases for V and 8 bases for J; bases not matched to a gene: 5. DNA for the CDR3: TGTGCCAGCAGTCTCCCGGACAGGGAAGCTTTCTTT. This gives the protein CASSLPDREAFF.

This sequence joins TRBV29-1 and TRBJ2-3; 9 bases fit TRBD2. The CDR3 contains 13 residues. Trimming took 4 bases from V and 5 from J; bases not matched to a gene: 4. Germline CDR1 and CDR2: SQVTM and ANQGSEA. DNA for the CDR3: TGCAGCGTTGCAGCGGGAGGTGTAGATACGCAGTATTTT. It codes for CSVAAGGVDTQYF.

The rearrangement uses TRBV29-1 and TRBJ1-4, with a possible D match to TRBD1 (6 bases). V lost 0 bases and J lost 8, with 10 bases in between. The CDR3 is 13 amino acids. From germline, CDR1 is SQVTM and CDR2 ANQGSEA. CDR3 sequence (DNA): TGCAGCGTTGAAGAGTGGGGGCGCGAAAAACTGTTTTTT. This translates into CSVEEWGREKLFF.

This chain connects TRBV5-4 to TRBJ1-1; the D gene is possibly TRBD1 (6 bases). CDR1 SGHNT and CDR2 YYREEE come from the germline V gene (reference sequence). V was trimmed by 3 bases and J by 0 bases, leaving 15 bases between them. The length of the CDR3 is 16 residues. CDR3 DNA: TGTGCCAGCAGCTCAGACAGGCCCCCTATGAACACTGAAGCTTTCTTT. Its translation is CASSSDRPPMNTEAFF.

The chain has TRBV5-1 and TRBJ2-5; 7 bases align to TRBD1. CDR3 length: 15 amino acids. The J segment lost 1 base and the V segment lost 4 bases, leaving 7 bases of the junction unmatched. Germline V lookup: CDR1 SGHRS, CDR2 YFSETQ. CDR3 loop: CASSRRQGLQETQYF. In DNA form, the CDR3 reads TGCGCCAGCAGCAGGCGACAGGGCCTCCAAGAGACCCAGTACTTC.

The CDR3 loop reads CSVEDGERNTEAFF. DNA of the CDR3: TGCAGCGTTGAAGACGGGGAACGGAACACTGAAGCTTTCTTT. The chain uses TRBV29-1 and TRBJ1-1; D is unclear. The CDR3 totals 14 residues. Germline V gene sequence: CDR1 SQVTM, CDR2 ANQGSEA. The V end was cut by 0 bases, the J end by 1 base, with 9 bases between.

The genes are TRBV7-6 and TRBJ1-5; no clear D. Germline lookup yields CDR1 SGHVS and CDR2 FNYEAQ. Trimming took 5 bases from V and 6 from J, leaving 11 bases between them. The CDR3 is made up of 13 amino acids. CDR3 in DNA: TGTGCCAGCAGCCCCAGCGGAGGTCAGCCCCAGCATTTT. Amino acid sequence: CASSPSGGQPQHF.

This chain uses TRBV12-1 with TRBJ2-5; TRBD1, the table's D call, was not compared with the DNA. TRBV12-1 is designated a pseudogene. The CDR3 loop spans 16 amino acids. CDR3 coding DNA: TGTGCCAGCAGCTTCGACAGGGGGCTCTTCGAAGAGACCCAGTACTTC. It codes for CASSFDRGLFEETQYF.

This chain uses TRBV12-3 or TRBV12-4 with TRBJ1-1; a possible D gene is TRBD1 (5 bases). The V end lost 11 bases, the J end lost 7 bases, and 17 bases lay between the germline ends. The CDR3 is 12 residues long. For the CDR3, the DNA is TGTGCCTCTCCGGGAGGAGGGGATGAAGCTTTCTTT. It codes for CASPGGGDEAFF.

This chain links TRBV29-1 with TRBJ2-1; 7 positions match TRBD1. V dropped 3 bases and J dropped 4; count of bases not matched to a gene: 15. CDR3 length: 17 amino acids. CDR1 SQVTM and CDR2 ANQGSEA come from the germline V gene. As DNA, the CDR3 is TGCAGCGTTGATGGGGTAGGGGGCGCGTCGGGATACAATGAGCAGTTCTTC. It is translated as CSVDGVGGASGYNEQFF.

CDR3 in DNA: TGTGCCAGCAGCTTAGGGGGGACAGGGTTACAGCCCCAGCATTTT. It translates to CASSLGGTGLQPQHF. The chain uses TRBV7-2 and TRBJ1-5; 9 nucleotides line up with TRBD1. This CDR3 is 15 amino acids long. Per the germline V gene, CDR1 is SGHTA and CDR2 is FQGNSA. After removal of 1 base from V and 7 bases from J, the junction contained 5 bases not matched to a gene.

The V and J genes are TRBV19 and TRBJ1-1; a weak D match, TRBD1 (5 bases). In germline, CDR1 is LNHDA, CDR2 SQIVND (reference sequence). CDR3 length: 16 amino acids. The V end lost 6 bases, the J end lost 1 base, and 18 bases lay between the germline ends. In DNA, the CDR3 is TGTGCCAGTAGATCCCGACTGGGGGGGGAGAACACTGAAGCTTTCTTT. It encodes CASRSRLGGENTEAFF.

This clone was recorded once. This chain's CDR3 is CASSGNTAESTEAFF. The DNA of the CDR3 is TGCGCCAGCAGCGGTAACACAGCGGAGAGCACTGAAGCTTTCTTT. V is TRBV5-1 and J is TRBJ1-1; D gene unclear. Germline assignment: CDR1 SGHRS and CDR2 YFSETQ. The CDR3 loop spans 15 amino acids. Trimming pared 4 bases from V and 4 bases from J, leaving 17 bases between.

The chain links TRBV15 to TRBJ2-3, with TRBD2 matching over 11 bases. The germline gives CDR1 LNHNV, CDR2 YYDKDF (reference sequence). The CDR3 has 17 residues. After removal of 5 bases from V and 2 bases from J, the junction contained 9 bases not matched to a gene. CDR3 sequence reads: CATSRFTSGGLTDTQYF. As DNA, the CDR3 is TGTGCCACCAGCCGATTCACTAGCGGGGGTCTCACAGATACGCAGTATTTT.

The CDR3 nucleotides read TGTGCCAGCAGTCAAAATTCCCGCGGGATCCGAGCTTTCTTT. This encodes CASSQNSRGIRAFF. The V call is TRBV6-5, the J call TRBJ1-1; D not certain. CDR3 length equals 14 residues. V lost 5 bases and J 10 bases, leaving 20 bases between the germline ends. Germline assignment: CDR1 MNHEY and CDR2 SVGAGI.

The rearrangement joins TRBV28 to TRBJ2-2; D might be TRBD2 (5 bases). The germline V and J ends were trimmed by 6 bases and 3 bases, with 11 bases remaining between them. Germline CDR1 is MDHEN and CDR2 is SYDVKM. The CDR3 has 14 residues. CDR3 sequence: CASRTGIYTGELFF. As DNA, the CDR3 is TGTGCCAGCAGAACCGGGATATACACCGGGGAGCTGTTTTTT.

The chain links TRBV6-5 to TRBJ1-5, with D uncertain. V dropped 6 bases and J dropped 0 bases, with 6 bases sitting between them. Germline-derived CDR1 and CDR2 are MNHEY and SVGAGI. The CDR3 runs 13 residues. The CDR3 DNA reads TGTGCCAGCAGCCGGGGTAGCAATCAGCCCCAGCATTTT. It specifies CASSRGSNQPQHF.

The chain links TRBV6-5 to TRBJ1-4; D uncertain. This CDR3 region has 12 residues. The germline V gene has CDR1 MNHEY and CDR2 SVGAGI. Trimming stripped 6 bases from V and 2 bases from J, with 4 bases between. The CDR3 sequence: CASRATNEKLFF. CDR3 nucleotides: TGTGCCAGCAGAGCCACTAATGAAAAACTGTTTTTT.

V gene TRBV19 combines with J gene TRBJ1-2; 7 bases map to TRBD1. Germline assignment: CDR1 LNHDA and CDR2 SQIVND (reference sequence). After removal of 5 bases from V and 4 bases from J, the junction contained 10 bases not matched to a gene. The CDR3 length is 15 residues. The CDR3 sequence: CASSVEPGQSYGYTF. In DNA form, the CDR3 reads TGTGCCAGTAGTGTCGAACCGGGACAGAGCTATGGCTACACCTTC. Based on the CDR3 plus reference TRBV19 and TRBJ1-2, the full variable domain is DGGITQSPKYLFRKEGQNVTLSCEQNLNHDAMYWYRQDPGQGLRLIYYSQIVNDFQKGDIAEGYSVSREKKESFPLTVTSAQKNPTAFYLCASSVEPGQSYGYTFGSGTRLTVV.